The 9 T cell receptor beta chains below come from one sample, sequenced in a study of response to subunit inactivated influenza vaccine. One entry per CDR3 protein, called by TCRdb with MiXCR from the RT-PCR reads. The sample has about 800,000 distinct CDR3 sequences; around 20% are singletons. Sequenced here: PBMCs from blood, sampled around 5 days after vaccination. These receptors were collected from a middle-aged man who received an inactivated influenza vaccine.

The V call is TRBV5-1, the J call TRBJ2-1; unclear D gene. The CDR3 has 14 residues. Trimming removed 0 bases at V and 5 bases at J, with 9 bases between. CDR1 and CDR2 from the germline V gene are SGHRS and YFSETQ. CDR3 protein: CASSLEGRNNEQFF. The CDR3 DNA reads TGCGCCAGCAGCTTGGAAGGGCGCAACAATGAGCAGTTCTTC.

This clonotype was counted a few times. V and J are TRBV5-4 and TRBJ1-1; D not resolved. CDR1 is SGHNT, CDR2 YYREEE, per germline (reference sequence). V gave up 5 bases and J gave up 5 bases, with 13 bases separating them. The length of the CDR3 is 13 residues. The CDR3 region is CASRGLIPTEAFF. The DNA for the CDR3 is TGTGCCAGCAGAGGGTTAATTCCGACTGAAGCTTTCTTT.

This clonotype was counted a few times. This chain joins TRBV28 and TRBJ2-5; unclear D gene. The CDR3 contains 15 residues. V lost 6 bases and J 5 bases, leaving 19 bases between the germline ends. Germline V lookup: CDR1 MDHEN, CDR2 SYDVKM. Written as DNA, the CDR3 is TGTGCCAGCAGAAGGGATGATAAGCCCTGGGAGACCCAGTACTTC. Translating gives CASRRDDKPWETQYF.

This clonotype was counted a few times. V and J are TRBV28 and TRBJ2-1; 11 nucleotides line up with TRBD2. This CDR3 has 16 residues. CDR1 is MDHEN, CDR2 SYDVKM, per germline. The trim removed 6 bases at V and 3 bases at J, leaving 7 bases unmatched. Written as DNA, the CDR3 is TGTGCCAGCAGCCTGCCGGGACTAGCGGACTACAATGAGCAGTTCTTC. It encodes CASSLPGLADYNEQFF.

This clonotype showed up many times. The V and J genes are TRBV7-2 and TRBJ2-1, with D maybe TRBD1 (5 bases). The CDR3 sequence is 16 residues long. Germline V gives CDR1 SGHTA, CDR2 FQGNSA. Trimming stripped 5 bases from V and 3 bases from J, with 17 bases between. CDR3 DNA sequence: TGTGCCAGCAGCCCTTTCCGACAGATCAACTACAATGAGCAGTTCTTC. Translated: CASSPFRQINYNEQFF.

This clonotype was observed a handful of times. The chain couples TRBV28 to TRBJ2-3, with a weak D call TRBD2 (6 bases). This CDR3 is built from 17 residues. V was cut by 2 bases and J by 2 bases, with 17 bases left in between. CDR1 and CDR2 from the germline V gene are MDHEN and SYDVKM. CDR3 protein: CASSLIDRGSITDTQYF. The DNA for the CDR3 is TGTGCCAGCAGTTTAATTGACCGGGGGAGTATCACAGATACGCAGTATTTT.

V and J are TRBV11-3 and TRBJ2-5; a weak D match, TRBD2 (5 bases). V dropped 6 bases and J dropped 5 bases, with 16 bases sitting between them. CDR3 length: 14 residues. Germline values: CDR1 SGHNT, CDR2 YENEEA. CDR3 in amino acids: CASSSGIFGETQYF. The CDR3 DNA is TGTGCCAGCAGTTCCGGGATCTTCGGCGAGACCCAGTACTTC.

The table lists this clonotype with a count of one. V and J are TRBV25-1 and TRBJ2-1; possibly TRBD2 for D (7 bases). Germline loops: CDR1 MGHDK, CDR2 SYGVNS. V dropped 10 bases and J dropped 7 bases, with 17 bases sitting between them. The length of the CDR3 is 13 residues. The DNA of the CDR3 is TGTGCCACCACTAGGGGGAGGGCAAATGAGCAGTTCTTC. This encodes CATTRGRANEQFF.

There are a few counts of this clonotype. The chain carries TRBV6-5 and TRBJ2-2, with a weak D call TRBD1 (6 bases). CDR1 and CDR2 (germline): MNHEY, SVGAGI. V lost 1 base and J lost 2, with 8 bases in between. The CDR3 length is 15 residues. This CDR3 is CASSYWDTNTGELFF. Here the CDR3 DNA reads TGTGCCAGCAGTTACTGGGACACCAACACCGGGGAGCTGTTTTTT.